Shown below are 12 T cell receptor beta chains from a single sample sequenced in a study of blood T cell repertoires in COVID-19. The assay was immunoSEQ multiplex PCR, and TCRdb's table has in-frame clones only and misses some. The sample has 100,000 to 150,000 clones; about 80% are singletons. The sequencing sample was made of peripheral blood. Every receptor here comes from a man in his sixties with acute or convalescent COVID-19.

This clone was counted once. The DNA for the CDR3 is TGTGCCAGCAGCTACCAGGGTAACGGCTACACCTTC. This encodes CASSYQGNGYTF. V gene TRBV5-4 combines with J gene TRBJ1-2; weak D call: TRBD1 (5 bases). Germline V gene data show CDR1 as SGHNT and CDR2 as YYREEE (reference sequence). The V gene lost 3 bases and the J gene lost 8 bases, with 11 bases spanning the gap. This CDR3 comprises 12 residues.

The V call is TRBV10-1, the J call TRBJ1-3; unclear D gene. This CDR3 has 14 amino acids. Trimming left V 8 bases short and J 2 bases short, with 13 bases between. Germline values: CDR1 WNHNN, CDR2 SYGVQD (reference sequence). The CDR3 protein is CASGAGGTGNTIYF. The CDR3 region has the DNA TGCGCCAGCGGCGCTGGAGGCACTGGAAACACCATATATTTT.

CDR3 nucleotide sequence: TGTGCCAGCAGCCCCGGACTAGCGGGATACGAGCAGTACTTC. Protein: CASSPGLAGYEQYF. The gene calls are TRBV9 and TRBJ2-7; 12 nucleotides agree with TRBD2. From germline, CDR1 is SGDLS and CDR2 YYNGEE. V trimming: 4 bases; J trimming: 4 bases; junction bases outside the gene matches: 3. The CDR3 loop spans 14 amino acids. The full variable domain, rest sourced from reference TRBV9 and TRBJ2-7, is DSGVTQTPKHLITATGQRVTLRCSPRSGDLSVYWYQQSLDQGLQFLIQYYNGEERAKGNILERFSAQQFPDLHSELNLSSLELGDSALYFCASSPGLAGYEQYFGPGTRLTVT.

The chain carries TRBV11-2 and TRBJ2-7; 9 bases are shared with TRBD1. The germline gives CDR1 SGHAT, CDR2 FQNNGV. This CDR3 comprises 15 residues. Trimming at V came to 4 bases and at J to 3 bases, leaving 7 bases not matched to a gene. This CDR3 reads CASSSIRDRVYEQYF. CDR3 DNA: TGTGCCAGCAGCTCGATCCGGGACAGGGTCTACGAGCAGTACTTC.

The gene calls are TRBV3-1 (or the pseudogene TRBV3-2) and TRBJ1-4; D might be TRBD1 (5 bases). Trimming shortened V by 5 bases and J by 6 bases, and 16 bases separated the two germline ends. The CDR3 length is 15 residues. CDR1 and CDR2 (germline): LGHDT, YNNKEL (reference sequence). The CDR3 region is CASSSGINWDEKLFF. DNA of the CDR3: TGTGCCAGCAGCTCAGGGATTAATTGGGATGAAAAACTGTTTTTT.

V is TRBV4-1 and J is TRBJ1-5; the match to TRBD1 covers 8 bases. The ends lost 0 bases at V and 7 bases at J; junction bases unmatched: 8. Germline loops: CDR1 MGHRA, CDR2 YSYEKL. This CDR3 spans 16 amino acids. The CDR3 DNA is TGCGCCAGCAGCCAAGAATGGCAGGGGGCAGGGCAGCCCCAGCATTTT. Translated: CASSQEWQGAGQPQHF.

The CDR3 spells CASSESGGPDTQYF. Written as DNA, the CDR3 is TGTGCCAGCAGTGAATCCGGGGGTCCAGATACGCAGTATTTT. The rearrangement links TRBV25-1 to TRBJ2-3; TRBD2 might be the D (6 bases). CDR1 is MGHDK and CDR2 is SYGVNS in the germline V gene. The CDR3 covers 14 residues. V lost 1 base and J 4 bases, leaving 9 bases between the germline ends.

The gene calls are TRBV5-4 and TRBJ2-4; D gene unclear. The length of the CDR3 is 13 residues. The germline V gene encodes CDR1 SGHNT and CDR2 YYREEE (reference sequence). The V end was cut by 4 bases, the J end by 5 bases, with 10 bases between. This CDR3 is CASSLRIENIQYF. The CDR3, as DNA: TGTGCCAGCAGCCTTCGAATAGAAAACATTCAGTACTTC. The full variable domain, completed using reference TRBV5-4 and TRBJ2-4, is ETGVTQSPTHLIKTRGQQVTLRCSSQSGHNTVSWYQQALGQGPQFIFQYYREEENGRGNFPPRFSGLQFPNYSSELNVNALELDDSALYLCASSLRIENIQYFGAGTRLSVL.

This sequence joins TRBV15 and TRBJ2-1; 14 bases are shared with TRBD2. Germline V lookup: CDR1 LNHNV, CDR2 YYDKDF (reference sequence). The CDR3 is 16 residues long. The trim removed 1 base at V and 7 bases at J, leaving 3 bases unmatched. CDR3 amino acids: CATSRGRTSGRNEQFF. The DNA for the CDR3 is TGTGCCACCAGCAGAGGTCGGACTAGCGGGAGGAATGAGCAGTTCTTC.

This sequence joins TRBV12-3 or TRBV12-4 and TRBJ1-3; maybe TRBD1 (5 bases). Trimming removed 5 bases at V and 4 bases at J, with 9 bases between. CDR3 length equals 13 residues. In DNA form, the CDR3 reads TGTGCCAGCAGTCGGGGGGACGGAAACACCATATATTTT. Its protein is CASSRGDGNTIYF.

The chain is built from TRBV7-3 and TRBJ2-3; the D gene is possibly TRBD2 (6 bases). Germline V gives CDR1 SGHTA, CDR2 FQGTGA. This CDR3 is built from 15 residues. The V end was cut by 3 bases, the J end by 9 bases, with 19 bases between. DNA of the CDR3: TGTGCCAGCAGCTTGGGACGGGAGCCCGGCAGGACGCAGTATTTT. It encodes CASSLGREPGRTQYF.

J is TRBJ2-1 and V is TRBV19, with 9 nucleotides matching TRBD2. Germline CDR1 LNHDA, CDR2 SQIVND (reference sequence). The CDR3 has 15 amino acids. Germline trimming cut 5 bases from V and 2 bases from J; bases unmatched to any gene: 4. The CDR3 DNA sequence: TGTGCCAGTAGTCGAGCGGGAGGCGCCTACAATGAGCAGTTCTTC. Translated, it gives CASSRAGGAYNEQFF.